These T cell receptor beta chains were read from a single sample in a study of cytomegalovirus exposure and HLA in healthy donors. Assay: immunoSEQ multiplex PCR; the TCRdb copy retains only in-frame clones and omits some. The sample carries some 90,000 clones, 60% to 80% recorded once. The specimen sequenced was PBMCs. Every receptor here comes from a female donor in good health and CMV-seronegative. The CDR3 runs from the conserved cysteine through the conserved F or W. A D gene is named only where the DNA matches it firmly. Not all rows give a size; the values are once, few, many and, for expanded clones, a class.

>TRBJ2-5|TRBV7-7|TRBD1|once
TGTGCTAGCAGCAGGGGACAGGGCATCAAGGAGACCCAGTACTTC
CASSRGQGIKETQYF
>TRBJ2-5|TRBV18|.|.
TGTGCCAGCTCAGCGGCGGGGGCGAATCTCCCGGGGACCCAGTACTTC
CASSAAGANLPGTQYF
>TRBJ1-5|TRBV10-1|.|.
TGCGCCAGCAGTGCCCAGGATAGCAATCAGCCCCAGCATTTT
CASSAQDSNQPQHF
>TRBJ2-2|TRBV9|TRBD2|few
TGTGCCAGCAGCGCCAGCGGGGGGTCGGACACCGGGGAGCTGTTTTTT
CASSASGGSDTGELFF
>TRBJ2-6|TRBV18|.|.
TGTGCCAGCTCACCACCGTGGAGCTCTGGGGCCAACGTCCTGACTTTC
CASSPPWSSGANVLTF
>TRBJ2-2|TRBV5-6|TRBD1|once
TGTGCCAGCAGCTTGTCCGGGACAGGGGTCACCGGGGAGCTGTTTTTT
CASSLSGTGVTGELFF
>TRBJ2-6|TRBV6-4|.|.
TGTGCCAGCAGCTCCCGGTCATCTGGGGCCAACGTCCTGACTTTC
CASSSRSSGANVLTF
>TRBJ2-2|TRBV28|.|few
TGTGCCAGCAGTTTGTGGGGGGTCACCGGGGAGCTGTTTTTT
CASSLWGVTGELFF
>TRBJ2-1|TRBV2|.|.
TGTGCCAGCAGTGAAGTTATCTACAATGAGCAGTTCTTC
CASSEVIYNEQFF
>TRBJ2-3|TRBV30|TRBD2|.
TGTGCCTGGAGTGGCACTAGCGGGGGCCGGGTTGGTGGCACAGATACGCAGTATTTT
CAWSGTSGGRVGGTDTQYF
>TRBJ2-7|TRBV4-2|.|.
TGTGCCAGCAGCCAAGGGTCGTCTCAGGCGGGCGACGAGCAGTACTTC
CASSQGSSQAGDEQYF